The T cell receptor beta chain under discussion was sequenced for a study of blood T cells in healthy people across ages. Study-wide results and limits: Greater diversity and more naive CD4+ cells were seen in long-lived donors than in aged donors.

Alongside a J-beta primer mix, a sample-barcoded 5' primer served in a second PCR lasting 7 to 11 cycles. TCRdb fed the 5' RACE reads into MiXCR, producing one record per CDR3 protein. The sample consists of some 1.4 million distinct CDR3 sequences, around 42% of them appearing once. The study drew donors from healthy Caucasian individuals in Russia aged about 6 to 90. As concerns this clonotype: What it binds is unknown.

After removal of 2 bases from V and 4 bases from J, the junction contained 4 bases not matched to a gene. This CDR3 contains 14 residues. CDR1 is DFQATT, CDR2 SNEGSKA, per germline (reference sequence). Sequencing was done on a sample of blood. The receptor's source is a woman aged 18-35 years in good health. The V gene is TRBV20-1, the J gene TRBJ2-1; TRBD1 matches 8 bases. CDR3 amino acids: CSARSRQGYNEQFF. The CDR3 DNA reads as TGCAGTGCTAGATCCCGACAGGGGTACAATGAGCAGTTCTTC.